The next 29 T cell receptor beta chains were all read from a single sample in a study of T cells after yellow fever vaccination. TCRdb passed the 5' RACE reads through MiXCR, listing each CDR3 protein once. The sample has tens of thousands of distinct CDR3 sequences, over 7.5% seen once. Sample: CD8+ T cells sorted from PBMCs, taken on the day of the yellow fever booster vaccination. Receptors were obtained from a man aged 25-45 years who received the YFV17D yellow fever vaccine.

The V and J genes are TRBV7-6 and TRBJ1-1, with D hard to call. Germline V CDR1 and CDR2: SGHVS, FNYEAQ. V shed 2 bases and J shed 1 base, with 5 bases lying between them. The CDR3 contains 13 residues. DNA of the CDR3: TGTGCCAGCAGCTTAAGCCAGAACACTGAAGCTTTCTTT. Translation: CASSLSQNTEAFF.

The V call is TRBV29-1, the J call TRBJ2-1; D remains ambiguous. This CDR3 spans 14 amino acids. Germline-derived CDR1 and CDR2 are SQVTM and ANQGSEA. V was cut by 4 bases and J by 2 bases, with 12 bases left in between. CDR3: CSVGWVEAYNEQFF. Here the CDR3 DNA reads TGCAGCGTTGGGTGGGTTGAAGCCTACAATGAGCAGTTCTTC.

Only a few counts were recorded for this clonotype. CDR3 nucleotides: TGTGCCAGTAGTATGGGAACCGGGGAGCTGTTTTTT. Translated: CASSMGTGELFF. The rearrangement uses TRBV19 and TRBJ2-2; D uncertain. The V gene lost 3 bases and the J gene lost 5 bases, with 4 bases spanning the gap. The CDR3 length is 12 residues. The V gene's germline CDR1 is LNHDA and CDR2 SQIVND (reference sequence).

This clonotype appeared many times. V gene TRBV5-1 combines with J gene TRBJ2-3; 7 bases map to TRBD2. The CDR3 spans 15 residues. V dropped 1 base and J dropped 1; count of bases not matched to a gene: 3. Germline lookup yields CDR1 SGHRS and CDR2 YFSETQ. CDR3 sequence (DNA): TGCGCCAGCAGCTTGAACCTAGCGGGCACAGATACGCAGTATTTT. Translating gives CASSLNLAGTDTQYF.

The sample holds a few counts of this clonotype. The chain is built from TRBV28 and TRBJ2-1; 10 positions match TRBD2. CDR1 is MDHEN, CDR2 SYDVKM, per germline. With V trimmed by 3 bases and J by 7 bases, 18 bases remained unmatched. This CDR3 has 19 amino acids. For the CDR3, the DNA is TGTGCCAGCAGTTTCCTTCTTATTGCTAGCGGGAGATACGAAAATGAGCAGTTCTTC. This gives the protein CASSFLLIASGRYENEQFF.

This clonotype was seen more than once but under ten times. The chain carries TRBV20-1 and TRBJ2-7; D call uncertain. V gave up 3 bases and J gave up 3 bases, with 0 bases separating them. This CDR3 region has 9 residues. Germline CDR1 DFQATT, CDR2 SNEGSKA (reference sequence). The CDR3 loop reads CSASYEQYF. The CDR3 nucleotides are TGCAGTGCTAGCTACGAGCAGTACTTC.

The chain carries TRBV5-6 and TRBJ2-1; D remains ambiguous. This CDR3 has 14 residues. Deletions cut 2 bases from V and 4 bases from J, with 10 bases between. Per the germline V gene, CDR1 is SGHDT and CDR2 is YYEEEE. This chain's CDR3 is CASSFPAGYNEQFF. CDR3 nucleotides: TGTGCCAGCAGCTTCCCAGCAGGATACAATGAGCAGTTCTTC.

CDR3 region: CSAKSWKDSYNEQFF. In nucleotides, the CDR3 is TGCAGTGCTAAAAGCTGGAAGGACTCCTACAATGAGCAGTTCTTC. The V gene is TRBV20-1, the J gene TRBJ2-1, with D unclear. Trimming removed 4 bases from V and 0 bases from J, with 13 bases in between. Germline values: CDR1 DFQATT, CDR2 SNEGSKA (reference sequence). The CDR3 consists of 15 residues.

This clonotype turned up a few times. This chain links TRBV7-8 with TRBJ1-1; tentative D call: TRBD1 (5 bases). The CDR3 is 14 amino acids. Germline V lookup: CDR1 SGHVS, CDR2 FQNEAQ. Trimming stripped 5 bases from V and 1 base from J, with 11 bases between. The DNA of the CDR3 is TGTGCCAGCAGCCTAACCACAGGGAACACTGAAGCTTTCTTT. Residues: CASSLTTGNTEAFF.

DNA of the CDR3: TGTGCCAGCAGCTTGGTGGACAAGACAGCCTACGAGCAGTACTTC. Encoded protein: CASSLVDKTAYEQYF. The V gene is TRBV5-5, the J gene TRBJ2-7, with a possible D match to TRBD1 (5 bases). Per germline, CDR1 SGHKS and CDR2 YYEKEE (reference sequence). V gave up 0 bases and J gave up 2 bases, with 12 bases separating them. The CDR3 is 15 residues long. Complete variable domain (other parts from reference TRBV5-5 and TRBJ2-7): DAGVTQSPTHLIKTRGQQVTLRCSPISGHKSVSWYQQVLGQGPQFIFQYYEKEERGRGNFPDRFSARQFPNYSSELNVNALLLGDSALYLCASSLVDKTAYEQYFGPGTRLTVT.

CDR3 sequence (DNA): TGTGCCAGCACTCTGAGCGGACCACAAGAGACCCAGTACTTC. The encoded protein is CASTLSGPQETQYF. The genes are TRBV12-3 or TRBV12-4 and TRBJ2-5, with D perhaps TRBD2 (5 bases). This CDR3 has 14 residues. V was shortened by 7 bases and J by 2 bases, with 14 bases between the two germline ends.

The J gene is TRBJ1-2, the V gene TRBV27; TRBD1 is a possible D gene (6 bases). This CDR3 is 15 amino acids long. Trimming shortened V by 0 bases and J by 6 bases, and 14 bases separated the two germline ends. Germline values: CDR1 MNHEY, CDR2 SMNVEV (reference sequence). CDR3 bases: TGTGCCAGCAGTTTATCGTGGGGGGCGCTCGATGGCTACACCTTC. Its protein product is CASSLSWGALDGYTF.

This clonotype was counted many times. V usage is TRBV5-1 and J usage is TRBJ2-5; D unresolved. The CDR3 runs 10 residues. Germline CDR1 SGHRS, CDR2 YFSETQ. Trimming shortened V by 5 bases and J by 4 bases, and 3 bases separated the two germline ends. The CDR3 coding sequence is TGCGCCAGCAGTGGAGAGACCCAGTACTTC. Its protein product is CASSGETQYF.

This clonotype was detected only a few times. This chain uses TRBV9 with TRBJ2-2; the match to TRBD1 covers 12 bases. V lost 2 bases, J lost 7 bases, and 3 bases stayed unmatched. Germline-derived CDR1 and CDR2 are SGDLS and YYNGEE. The CDR3 sequence is 15 residues long. The CDR3 nucleotides read TGTGCCAGCAGCGTGGGACAGGGGGCTGGCGGGGAGCTGTTTTTT. Amino acids: CASSVGQGAGGELFF.

This clonotype was detected only a few times. This chain links TRBV7-9 with TRBJ1-1; no clear D gene. The length of the CDR3 is 13 residues. Germline loops: CDR1 SEHNR, CDR2 FQNEAQ (reference sequence). V was clipped by 11 bases and J by 1 base, with 14 bases between them. The CDR3 nucleotides are TGTGCCCTCCGGGGTTTCGGGAACACTGAAGCTTTCTTT. Its translation: CALRGFGNTEAFF.

The gene calls are TRBV7-9 and TRBJ1-5; TRBD1 matches 9 bases. The CDR3 length is 15 residues. V lost 1 base and J lost 6; bases outside the gene matches: 4. Germline values: CDR1 SEHNR, CDR2 FQNEAQ (reference sequence). This CDR3 is CASSLGGTGIQPQHF. The DNA of the CDR3 is TGTGCCAGCAGCTTAGGCGGGACAGGGATTCAGCCCCAGCATTTT. The full variable domain, rest sourced from reference TRBV7-9 and TRBJ1-5, is DTGVSQNPRHKITKRGQNVTFRCDPISEHNRLYWYRQTLGQGPEFLTYFQNEAQLEKSRLLSDRFSAERPKGSFSTLEIQRTEQGDSAMYLCASSLGGTGIQPQHFGDGTRLSIL.

By sample share, this clonotype is medium-sized. The chain couples TRBV28 to TRBJ2-3; 8 bases are a match to TRBD2. The CDR3 runs to 21 residues. CDR1 and CDR2 (germline): MDHEN, SYDVKM. V dropped 3 bases and J dropped 0; count of bases not matched to a gene: 20. The CDR3 DNA reads as TGTGCCAGCAGTTTCCCACTACACAATCCCGTTAGCGGGGCTAGCACAGATACGCAGTATTTT. Its protein is CASSFPLHNPVSGASTDTQYF.

J is TRBJ2-1 and V is TRBV20-1, with D possibly TRBD2 on 6 matching bases. V was trimmed by 6 bases and J by 10 bases, leaving 13 bases between them. This CDR3 has 11 residues. The germline V gene has CDR1 DFQATT and CDR2 SNEGSKA (reference sequence). In nucleotides, the CDR3 is TGCAGTGCGCCACTCGCGGGAGAGCAGTTCTTC. This gives the protein CSAPLAGEQFF.

This clonotype occurred many times. The rearrangement links TRBV25-1 to TRBJ2-7, with 7 bases identical to TRBD1. The trim removed 6 bases at V and 2 bases at J, leaving 13 bases unmatched. Looked up from germline, CDR1 is MGHDK and CDR2 is SYGVNS. The CDR3 is 16 amino acids. CDR3 region: CASSVYTGQFPYEQYF. CDR3 DNA sequence: TGTGCCAGCAGCGTATACACGGGACAGTTCCCCTACGAGCAGTACTTC.

The chain combines TRBV6-2 or TRBV6-3 with TRBJ2-7; D gene unclear. The CDR3 covers 11 residues. V dropped 7 bases and J dropped 3 bases, with 7 bases sitting between them. Germline V gives CDR1 MNHEY, CDR2 SVGEGT. In DNA, the CDR3 is TGTGCCAGCAACTCGGGCTACGAGCAGTACTTC. It translates to CASNSGYEQYF.

This clonotype was detected a few times. This chain connects TRBV27 to TRBJ1-2; D is uncertain. Germline V gives CDR1 MNHEY, CDR2 SMNVEV (reference sequence). The CDR3 contains 17 residues. V was trimmed by 1 base and J by 0 bases, leaving 15 bases between them. CDR3 DNA sequence: TGTGCCAGCAGTTTATTGGGGAACCGAATAACTAACTATGGCTACACCTTC. Its translation: CASSLLGNRITNYGYTF.

The rearrangement links TRBV19 to TRBJ2-7; TRBD2 matches at 8 bases. The J segment lost 5 bases and the V segment lost 6 bases, leaving 3 bases of the junction unmatched. Germline CDR1 LNHDA, CDR2 SQIVND (reference sequence). The CDR3 totals 12 residues. CDR3 sequence (DNA): TGTGCCAGTAGGGGACTAGACCACGAGCAGTACTTC. Its protein product is CASRGLDHEQYF. Complete variable domain (other parts from reference TRBV19 and TRBJ2-7): DGGITQSPKYLFRKEGQNVTLSCEQNLNHDAMYWYRQDPGQGLRLIYYSQIVNDFQKGDIAEGYSVSREKKESFPLTVTSAQKNPTAFYLCASRGLDHEQYFGPGTRLTVT.

V and J are TRBV12-3 or TRBV12-4 and TRBJ1-6; a possible D gene is TRBD1 (5 bases). V was cut by 5 bases and J by 6 bases, with 14 bases left in between. This CDR3 spans 15 amino acids. Here the CDR3 DNA reads TGTGCCAGCAGTACTCAGGGCCCCCCTAATTCACCCCTCCACTTT. Translation gives CASSTQGPPNSPLHF.

The sample holds a few counts of this clonotype. The genes are TRBV20-1 and TRBJ2-3; TRBD2 matches 13 bases. The CDR3 loop spans 15 amino acids. CDR1 is DFQATT, CDR2 SNEGSKA, per germline (reference sequence). V trimming: 5 bases; J trimming: 2 bases; junction bases outside the gene matches: 4. For the CDR3, the DNA is TGCAGTGCTGAAGGACTAGCGGGGGACACAGATACGCAGTATTTT. Its protein is CSAEGLAGDTDTQYF.

This clonotype showed up many times. The rearrangement uses TRBV5-1 and TRBJ2-7, with a weak D call TRBD1 (7 bases). CDR1 is SGHRS and CDR2 is YFSETQ in the germline V gene. This CDR3 is built from 14 residues. V was pared by 1 base and J by 5 bases, with 13 bases between. CDR3 in amino acids: CASSLTGEAHEQYF. DNA of the CDR3: TGCGCCAGCAGCTTGACAGGGGAGGCCCACGAGCAGTACTTC.

This clonotype was found a few times. The chain recombines TRBV28 with TRBJ1-4; 7 bases agree with TRBD1. There are 14 residues in the CDR3. Germline V gene data show CDR1 as MDHEN and CDR2 as SYDVKM. V trimming: 4 bases; J trimming: 5 bases; junction bases outside the gene matches: 4. The CDR3 DNA follows: TGTGCCAGCAGTTACAGGGGAGGGAATGAAAAACTGTTTTTT. Protein: CASSYRGGNEKLFF.

The V call is TRBV29-1, the J call TRBJ2-7, with a possible D match to TRBD2 (6 bases). Germline V CDR1 and CDR2: SQVTM, ANQGSEA. This CDR3 has 13 residues. V dropped 4 bases and J dropped 4 bases, with 14 bases sitting between them. The CDR3 nucleotides are TGCAGCGTTGGCGGAGGGCCTATTTACGAGCAGTACTTC. Translation gives CSVGGGPIYEQYF.

This clonotype turned up a few times. The gene calls are TRBV7-6 and TRBJ2-1; 10 nucleotides align to TRBD2. The CDR3 covers 14 residues. CDR1 and CDR2 (germline): SGHVS, FNYEAQ. Losses at the gene ends were 5 bases for V and 8 bases for J; bases not matched to a gene: 6. As DNA, the CDR3 is TGTGCCAGCAGCCCCCTAGCGGGAGCGGATGAGCAGTTCTTC. Protein: CASSPLAGADEQFF.

This clonotype was recorded a few times. The chain links TRBV25-1 to TRBJ1-2, with D possibly being TRBD1 (6 bases). This CDR3 has 13 residues. Germline values: CDR1 MGHDK, CDR2 SYGVNS. Trimming removed 2 bases from V and 8 bases from J, with 12 bases in between. The CDR3 coding sequence is TGTGCCAGCAGTGAACCGGGGGCGGACGGCTACACCTTC. This gives the protein CASSEPGADGYTF.